The rows below give T cell receptor beta chains drawn from one sample of a study of shared clonotypes between healthy human individuals. Only in-frame clones appear in the TCRdb table, and some are missing; sequencing was by immunoSEQ multiplex PCR. The sample includes approximately 980,000 clones, 76% seen only once; the top ten take over 1.3%. Sequencing was performed on memory CD4+ T cells sorted from blood. Receptors originate from a young man in good health. CDR3s include the opening cysteine and the closing phenylalanine or tryptophan. Fields, in order: CDR3 DNA, CDR3 protein, V gene, CDR3 length, D gene, J gene, clone size. The D gene is left open where the match is weak. Not every row has a clone size; where given, it reads once, few, many or a size class.

cdr3_nt: TGTGCCAGCTCAGGGATCGACTATGGCTACACCTTC
cdr3_aa: CASSGIDYGYTF
v_call: TRBV18
cdr3_length: 12
d_call: NA
j_call: TRBJ1-2
clone_size: few

cdr3_nt: TGTGCCAGCAGCTCTCAAGGGGGCACTGAAGCTTTCTTT
cdr3_aa: CASSSQGGTEAFF
v_call: TRBV11-2
cdr3_length: 13
d_call: NA
j_call: TRBJ1-1
clone_size: NA

cdr3_nt: TGTGCTAGTGGTATCCACCTAGCGGATCTAGCCAAAAACATTCAGTACTTC
cdr3_aa: CASGIHLADLAKNIQYF
v_call: TRBV12-5
cdr3_length: 17
d_call: TRBD2
j_call: TRBJ2-4
clone_size: NA

cdr3_nt: TGCGCCAGCAGTGATGGCGGGTATAACAATGAGCAGTTCTTC
cdr3_aa: CASSDGGYNNEQFF
v_call: TRBV10-1
cdr3_length: 14
d_call: NA
j_call: TRBJ2-1
clone_size: NA

cdr3_nt: TGTGCCAGCAGCCTGGGACTTCCAGATACGCAGTATTTT
cdr3_aa: CASSLGLPDTQYF
v_call: TRBV7-2
cdr3_length: 13
d_call: NA
j_call: TRBJ2-3
clone_size: NA

cdr3_nt: TGCGCCAGCAGCTTGGATTCTAGGGGTGAGACCCAGTACTTC
cdr3_aa: CASSLDSRGETQYF
v_call: TRBV5-1
cdr3_length: 14
d_call: NA
j_call: TRBJ2-5
clone_size: NA

cdr3_nt: TGTGCCTGGACGGGCTTTTCGGGAAACACCATATATTTT
cdr3_aa: CAWTGFSGNTIYF
v_call: TRBV30
cdr3_length: 13
d_call: NA
j_call: TRBJ1-3
clone_size: NA

cdr3_nt: TGTGCCAGCAGCGTAGGCGACAGGGAGGGGGAAAAACTGTTTTTT
cdr3_aa: CASSVGDREGEKLFF
v_call: TRBV9
cdr3_length: 15
d_call: TRBD1
j_call: TRBJ1-4
clone_size: NA

cdr3_nt: TGCGCCAGCGGGACACAGGGTCCCACCGGGGAGCTGTTTTTT
cdr3_aa: CASGTQGPTGELFF
v_call: TRBV5-1
cdr3_length: 14
d_call: NA
j_call: TRBJ2-2
clone_size: NA

cdr3_nt: TGTGCCAGCACCCGTACAGGGGCCGGGCCCAATTCACCCCTCCACTTT
cdr3_aa: CASTRTGAGPNSPLHF
v_call: TRBV9
cdr3_length: 16
d_call: TRBD1
j_call: TRBJ1-6
clone_size: NA

cdr3_nt: TGTGCCAGCAGCTCCTCCCGCACAGCGAATTCACCCCTCCACTTT
cdr3_aa: CASSSSRTANSPLHF
v_call: TRBV11-2
cdr3_length: 15
d_call: NA
j_call: TRBJ1-6
clone_size: NA

cdr3_nt: TGTGCCAGCAGCTTCAGGACAGGGGGAACCTACGAGCAGTACTTC
cdr3_aa: CASSFRTGGTYEQYF
v_call: TRBV5-4
cdr3_length: 15
d_call: TRBD1
j_call: TRBJ2-7
clone_size: NA

cdr3_nt: TGTGCCAGCAGGAGCCTGGGACTAGCGGGAGGGCCAAATGAGCAGTTCTTC
cdr3_aa: CASRSLGLAGGPNEQFF
v_call: TRBV2
cdr3_length: 17
d_call: TRBD2
j_call: TRBJ2-1
clone_size: NA

cdr3_nt: TGCGCCAGCAGCTCCGGGACATCCCAGAGAAATGAGCAGTTCTTC
cdr3_aa: CASSSGTSQRNEQFF
v_call: TRBV5-1
cdr3_length: 15
d_call: NA
j_call: TRBJ2-1
clone_size: NA

cdr3_nt: TGTGCCACCACCGGGACAGGAACCTACGAGCAGTACTTC
cdr3_aa: CATTGTGTYEQYF
v_call: TRBV6-1
cdr3_length: 13
d_call: TRBD1
j_call: TRBJ2-7
clone_size: NA

cdr3_nt: TGTGCCAGCAGGAAGGACAGGGGGAATGCCTCACCCCTCCACTTT
cdr3_aa: CASRKDRGNASPLHF
v_call: TRBV6-1
cdr3_length: 15
d_call: TRBD1
j_call: TRBJ1-6
clone_size: NA

cdr3_nt: TGTGCCAGCAGCGCAGCCGGGACAACGTCCTACGAGCAGTACTTC
cdr3_aa: CASSAAGTTSYEQYF
v_call: TRBV6-1
cdr3_length: 15
d_call: NA
j_call: TRBJ2-7
clone_size: once

cdr3_nt: TGTGCCAGCAGCCCTGTTGCAGGGGGCGGATCGGGAGGTGAGCAGTTCTTC
cdr3_aa: CASSPVAGGGSGGEQFF
v_call: TRBV28
cdr3_length: 17
d_call: NA
j_call: TRBJ2-1
clone_size: NA

cdr3_nt: TGTGCCAGCAGGATGAGTGTGGGAGCAACTAATGAAAAACTGTTTTTT
cdr3_aa: CASRMSVGATNEKLFF
v_call: TRBV7-9
cdr3_length: 16
d_call: NA
j_call: TRBJ1-4
clone_size: NA

cdr3_nt: TGTGCCTGGAGTGTCTCTTTCACAGCTGAAGCTTTCTTT
cdr3_aa: CAWSVSFTAEAFF
v_call: TRBV30
cdr3_length: 13
d_call: NA
j_call: TRBJ1-1
clone_size: NA

cdr3_nt: TGTGCCAGCAGGGGGACAGGAGGGGATGGCTATGGCTACACCTTC
cdr3_aa: CASRGTGGDGYGYTF
v_call: TRBV6-1
cdr3_length: 15
d_call: TRBD1
j_call: TRBJ1-2
clone_size: NA

cdr3_nt: TGTGCTAGCAGCTTAGGAGGGTGGCGGGAGACCCAGTACTTC
cdr3_aa: CASSLGGWRETQYF
v_call: TRBV7-7
cdr3_length: 14
d_call: NA
j_call: TRBJ2-5
clone_size: NA

cdr3_nt: TGTGCCAGCTCACCAATAGGACTCATGGGGGAGACCCAGTACTTC
cdr3_aa: CASSPIGLMGETQYF
v_call: TRBV18
cdr3_length: 15
d_call: NA
j_call: TRBJ2-5
clone_size: few

cdr3_nt: TGTGCCAGCAGCTTATTACAGGGGAGGGACACTGAAGCTTTCTTT
cdr3_aa: CASSLLQGRDTEAFF
v_call: TRBV5-6
cdr3_length: 15
d_call: TRBD1
j_call: TRBJ1-1
clone_size: NA

cdr3_nt: TGTGCCTGGAGTGTTGGGACCCAAGAGACCCAGTACTTC
cdr3_aa: CAWSVGTQETQYF
v_call: TRBV30
cdr3_length: 13
d_call: NA
j_call: TRBJ2-5
clone_size: NA

cdr3_nt: TGTGCCAGCAGCCCCAAGGGTACCCTTGCGAACACTGAAGCTTTCTTT
cdr3_aa: CASSPKGTLANTEAFF
v_call: TRBV7-9
cdr3_length: 16
d_call: NA
j_call: TRBJ1-1
clone_size: NA

cdr3_nt: TGTGCCAGCAGTTCTAATAATTCACCCCTCCACTTT
cdr3_aa: CASSSNNSPLHF
v_call: TRBV5-4
cdr3_length: 12
d_call: NA
j_call: TRBJ1-6
clone_size: few

cdr3_nt: TGTGCCAGCAGCTCCCCCGCGGGAAGGTACGAGCAGTACTTC
cdr3_aa: CASSSPAGRYEQYF
v_call: TRBV11-2
cdr3_length: 14
d_call: NA
j_call: TRBJ2-7
clone_size: NA

cdr3_nt: TGTGCCAGCAGCCCAGGGACAGGAGGCACAGATACGCAGTATTTT
cdr3_aa: CASSPGTGGTDTQYF
v_call: TRBV11-3
cdr3_length: 15
d_call: TRBD1
j_call: TRBJ2-3
clone_size: few

cdr3_nt: TGTGCCAGCAGGCGGGCGACAGGGGGCACTGAAGCTTTCTTT
cdr3_aa: CASRRATGGTEAFF
v_call: TRBV7-8
cdr3_length: 14
d_call: TRBD1
j_call: TRBJ1-1
clone_size: NA

cdr3_nt: TGTGCCAGCTCTCGGGGAGGCCCGGCAACTAATGAAAAACTGTTTTTT
cdr3_aa: CASSRGGPATNEKLFF
v_call: TRBV18
cdr3_length: 16
d_call: NA
j_call: TRBJ1-4
clone_size: NA

cdr3_nt: TGCAGCGTTTCCTCGGATACGCAGTATTTT
cdr3_aa: CSVSSDTQYF
v_call: TRBV29-1
cdr3_length: 10
d_call: NA
j_call: TRBJ2-3
clone_size: NA

cdr3_nt: TGTGCCAGCAGCTTAGAGCGGGCGGGAGGGCCAGGGGCTGAGCAGTTCTTC
cdr3_aa: CASSLERAGGPGAEQFF
v_call: TRBV7-2
cdr3_length: 17
d_call: TRBD2
j_call: TRBJ2-1
clone_size: NA

cdr3_nt: TGTGCCAGCAGGCCCGGACAGGGGAGGCACGAGCAGTACTTC
cdr3_aa: CASRPGQGRHEQYF
v_call: TRBV6-1
cdr3_length: 14
d_call: TRBD1
j_call: TRBJ2-7
clone_size: few

cdr3_nt: TGTGCCAGCAGCTTAAGGACTAGCGGACTGGTCGAGCAGTTCTTC
cdr3_aa: CASSLRTSGLVEQFF
v_call: TRBV5-6
cdr3_length: 15
d_call: TRBD2
j_call: TRBJ2-1
clone_size: NA

cdr3_nt: TGTGCCAGCAGTTTATTCCCAACATCAACCCTGAACACTGAAGCTTTCTTT
cdr3_aa: CASSLFPTSTLNTEAFF
v_call: TRBV28
cdr3_length: 17
d_call: NA
j_call: TRBJ1-1
clone_size: NA

cdr3_nt: TGTGCCAGCAGAGGACAGACAGCTAATGAAAAACTGTTTTTT
cdr3_aa: CASRGQTANEKLFF
v_call: TRBV2
cdr3_length: 14
d_call: NA
j_call: TRBJ1-4
clone_size: NA

cdr3_nt: TGTGCCAGCAGCCATAGTACTAACACTGAAGCTTTCTTT
cdr3_aa: CASSHSTNTEAFF
v_call: TRBV9
cdr3_length: 13
d_call: NA
j_call: TRBJ1-1
clone_size: NA

cdr3_nt: TGTGCCAGCAGCCTCGGTGACAGGGATTATCAGCCCCAGCATTTT
cdr3_aa: CASSLGDRDYQPQHF
v_call: TRBV7-2
cdr3_length: 15
d_call: TRBD1
j_call: TRBJ1-5
clone_size: NA

cdr3_nt: TGTGCCAGCAGTTTAACCCCTGGGACAGGGGAGGACACTGAAGCTTTCTTT
cdr3_aa: CASSLTPGTGEDTEAFF
v_call: TRBV28
cdr3_length: 17
d_call: TRBD1
j_call: TRBJ1-1
clone_size: NA

cdr3_nt: TGTGCCAGCAGCCTCTTACTAGCGGGAGACTACGAGCAGTACTTC
cdr3_aa: CASSLLLAGDYEQYF
v_call: TRBV7-2
cdr3_length: 15
d_call: TRBD2
j_call: TRBJ2-7
clone_size: NA

cdr3_nt: TGCAGCGTTAACAGGGGGCGCGCGGAGACCCAGTACTTC
cdr3_aa: CSVNRGRAETQYF
v_call: TRBV29-1
cdr3_length: 13
d_call: TRBD1
j_call: TRBJ2-5
clone_size: NA

cdr3_nt: TGTGCCAGCAGCCCCCGGCGGGGGGACACCATGAACACTGAAGCTTTCTTT
cdr3_aa: CASSPRRGDTMNTEAFF
v_call: TRBV27
cdr3_length: 17
d_call: NA
j_call: TRBJ1-1
clone_size: NA

cdr3_nt: TGCAGCGTTGACAGGGAGAACACCGGGGAGCTGTTTTTT
cdr3_aa: CSVDRENTGELFF
v_call: TRBV29-1
cdr3_length: 13
d_call: NA
j_call: TRBJ2-2
clone_size: NA

cdr3_nt: TGTGCCAGCAGCGTAGACCCCAAATCCAATGAGCAGTTCTTC
cdr3_aa: CASSVDPKSNEQFF
v_call: TRBV9
cdr3_length: 14
d_call: NA
j_call: TRBJ2-1
clone_size: once

cdr3_nt: TGTGCCAGCACCCTCAGTCGGAACACTGAAGCTTTCTTT
cdr3_aa: CASTLSRNTEAFF
v_call: TRBV2
cdr3_length: 13
d_call: NA
j_call: TRBJ1-1
clone_size: few

cdr3_nt: TGTGCCAGCAGCGACCAGGGACTAGCGAACGGGGAGCTGTTTTTT
cdr3_aa: CASSDQGLANGELFF
v_call: TRBV2
cdr3_length: 15
d_call: TRBD2
j_call: TRBJ2-2
clone_size: NA

cdr3_nt: TGTGCCAGCAGCTATTTGGCGGGACAGGGGCTCTACGAGCAGTACTTC
cdr3_aa: CASSYLAGQGLYEQYF
v_call: TRBV7-9
cdr3_length: 16
d_call: TRBD1
j_call: TRBJ2-7
clone_size: NA

cdr3_nt: TGTGCCAGCAGTGTCGGTCAGAGCTATGGCTACACCTTC
cdr3_aa: CASSVGQSYGYTF
v_call: TRBV2
cdr3_length: 13
d_call: NA
j_call: TRBJ1-2
clone_size: NA